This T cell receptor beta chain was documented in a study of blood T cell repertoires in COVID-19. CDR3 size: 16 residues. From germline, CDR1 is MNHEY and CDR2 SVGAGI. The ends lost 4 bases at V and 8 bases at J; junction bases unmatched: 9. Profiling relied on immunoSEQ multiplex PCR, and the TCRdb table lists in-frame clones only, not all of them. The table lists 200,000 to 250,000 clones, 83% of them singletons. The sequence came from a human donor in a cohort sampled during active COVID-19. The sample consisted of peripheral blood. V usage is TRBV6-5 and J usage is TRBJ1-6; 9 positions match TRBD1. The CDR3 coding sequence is TGTGCCAGCAGTTCCGGGACAGGGAGAATGGATTCACCCCTCCACTTT. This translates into CASSSGTGRMDSPLHF.